This entry features one T cell receptor beta chain sequence. As originally analysed: The assay estimated nucleated cells by amplifying reference gene primers. Libraries were prepared by immunoSEQ multiplex PCR; TCRdb keeps only in-frame clonotypes and omits some of them. V and J calls and clone size come straight from that table; D and trimming were deduced from the DNA. The sample includes 200,000 to 250,000 clones, approximately 80% of them seen just once. This entry comes from a study of blood T cell repertoires in COVID-19. J gave up 7 bases and V 4 bases, and 13 bases lay outside the gene matches. CDR3 length: 16 amino acids. Germline CDR1 is SNHLY and CDR2 is FYNNEI.

Sequencing was carried out using peripheral blood. The V gene is TRBV2, the J gene TRBJ1-2; TRBD1 agrees at 9 bases. This receptor was obtained from a human donor in a cohort sampled during active COVID-19. The CDR3 DNA follows: TGTGCCAGCAGTGTTTTGTTGAGCGGGACAGGGTCTGGCTACACCTTC. Its translation: CASSVLLSGTGSGYTF.